The 3 T cell receptor beta chains reported below all come from one sample, sequenced in a study of regulatory T cells in long-lasting Graves disease. CDR3-region Arm-PCR and iRepertoire HTBI primers produced the TCR beta libraries. MiXCR, run by TCRdb on the multiplex PCR reads, gives a single entry per CDR3 protein. Of roughly 420,000 distinct CDR3 sequences in the sample, 12% to 15% are singletons; the top ten hold approximately 17%. The time point is: newly diagnosed GD, antithyroid drugs for less than 3 months. PBMC-extracted RNA yielded the TCR library. These data also formed part of another study, on T cells in Graves' hyperthyroidism and ophthalmopathy.

This specimen consisted of peripheral blood mononuclear cells (PBMCs), obtained at new diagnosis, from a patient treated with antithyroid drugs. Receptors originate from a woman aged 45-60 years with Graves disease.

This clonotype was recorded at least ten times. The chain combines TRBV3-1 with TRBJ2-7; TRBD2 matches at 14 bases. After removal of 5 bases from V and 5 bases from J, the junction contained 2 bases not matched to a gene. The CDR3 runs 14 residues. The germline CDR1 and CDR2 sequences are LGHDT and YNNKEL (reference sequence). CDR3 bases: TGTGCCAGCAGCGGGACTAGCGGGAGTGACGAGCAGTACTTC. Its translation: CASSGTSGSDEQYF.

Many counts were recorded for this clonotype. This chain uses TRBV6-2 or TRBV6-3 with TRBJ2-1; 13 bases are shared with TRBD2. This CDR3 spans 15 amino acids. The junction had 3 bases not matched to a gene; V was cut back by 6 bases and J by 4 bases. The V gene's germline CDR1 is MNHEY and CDR2 SVGEGT. CDR3 DNA sequence: TGTGCCAGCAGACTAGCGGGAGGGGGGTACAATGAGCAGTTCTTC. Its translation is CASRLAGGGYNEQFF.

Concerning this clonotype: One base separates it from a far larger clone, so it is likely a read error. The chain carries TRBV2 and TRBJ2-5, with 9 nucleotides matching TRBD2. The CDR3 runs to 15 residues. The germline gives CDR1 SNHLY, CDR2 FYNNEI. The junction had 13 bases not matched to a gene; V was cut back by 3 bases and J by 11 bases. The CDR3: CASSEMREGYNEQYF. The CDR3 DNA reads as TGTGCCAGCAGTGAGATGCGGGAGGGCTACAATGAGCAGTACTTC.